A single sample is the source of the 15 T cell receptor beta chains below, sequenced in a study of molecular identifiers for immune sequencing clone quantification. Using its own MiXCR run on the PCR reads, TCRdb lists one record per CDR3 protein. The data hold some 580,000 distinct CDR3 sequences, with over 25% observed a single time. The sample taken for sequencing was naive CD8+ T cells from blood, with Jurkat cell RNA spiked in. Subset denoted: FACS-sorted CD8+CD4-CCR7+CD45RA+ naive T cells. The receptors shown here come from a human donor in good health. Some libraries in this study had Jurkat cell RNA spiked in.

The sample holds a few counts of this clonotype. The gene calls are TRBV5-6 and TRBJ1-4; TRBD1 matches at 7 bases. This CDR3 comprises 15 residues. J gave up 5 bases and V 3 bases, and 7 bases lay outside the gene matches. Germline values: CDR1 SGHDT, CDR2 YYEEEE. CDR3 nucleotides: TGTGCCAGCAGCTCTTACAGGGGTGGAAATGAAAAACTGTTTTTT. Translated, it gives CASSSYRGGNEKLFF.

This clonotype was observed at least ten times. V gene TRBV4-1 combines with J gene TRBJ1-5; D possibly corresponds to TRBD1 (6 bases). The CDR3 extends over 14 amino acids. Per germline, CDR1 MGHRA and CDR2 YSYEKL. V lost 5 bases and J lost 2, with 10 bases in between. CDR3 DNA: TGCGCCAGCAGCGATCGACAGGGCAATCAGCCCCAGCATTTT. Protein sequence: CASSDRQGNQPQHF.

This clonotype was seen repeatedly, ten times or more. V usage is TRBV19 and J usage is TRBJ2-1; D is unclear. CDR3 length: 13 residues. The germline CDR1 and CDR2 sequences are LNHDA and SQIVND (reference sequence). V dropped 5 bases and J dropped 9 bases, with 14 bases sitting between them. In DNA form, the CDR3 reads TGTGCCAGTAGTGTCGTCCCCGCGGTTGAGCAGTTCTTC. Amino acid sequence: CASSVVPAVEQFF.

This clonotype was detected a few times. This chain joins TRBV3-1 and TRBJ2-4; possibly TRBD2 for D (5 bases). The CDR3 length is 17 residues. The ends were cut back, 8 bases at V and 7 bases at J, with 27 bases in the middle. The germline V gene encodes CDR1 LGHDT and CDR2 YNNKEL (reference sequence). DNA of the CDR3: TGTGCCAGCGGACCTCGACCGTTCCTAGAGGGTCTTAACATTCAGTACTTC. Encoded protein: CASGPRPFLEGLNIQYF.

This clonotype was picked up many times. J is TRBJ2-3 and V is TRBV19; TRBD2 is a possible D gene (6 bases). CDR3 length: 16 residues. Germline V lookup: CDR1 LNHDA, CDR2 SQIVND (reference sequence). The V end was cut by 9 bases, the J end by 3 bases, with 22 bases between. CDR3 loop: CASPRRAGRRTDTQYF. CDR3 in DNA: TGTGCCAGCCCACGAAGGGCAGGGAGGAGGACAGATACGCAGTATTTT.

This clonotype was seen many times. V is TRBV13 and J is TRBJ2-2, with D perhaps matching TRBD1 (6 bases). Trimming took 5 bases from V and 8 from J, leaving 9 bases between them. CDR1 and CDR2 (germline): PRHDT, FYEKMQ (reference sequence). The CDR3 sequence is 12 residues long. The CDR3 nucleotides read TGTGCCAGCAGCACAGGGCCGGGGGAGCTGTTTTTT. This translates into CASSTGPGELFF.

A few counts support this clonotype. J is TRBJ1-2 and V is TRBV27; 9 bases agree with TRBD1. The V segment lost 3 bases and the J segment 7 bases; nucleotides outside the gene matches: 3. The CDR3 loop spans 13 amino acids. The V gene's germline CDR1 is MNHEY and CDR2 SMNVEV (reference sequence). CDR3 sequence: CASSLGTGSGYTF. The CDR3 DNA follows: TGTGCCAGCAGTTTGGGGACAGGGTCTGGCTACACCTTC.

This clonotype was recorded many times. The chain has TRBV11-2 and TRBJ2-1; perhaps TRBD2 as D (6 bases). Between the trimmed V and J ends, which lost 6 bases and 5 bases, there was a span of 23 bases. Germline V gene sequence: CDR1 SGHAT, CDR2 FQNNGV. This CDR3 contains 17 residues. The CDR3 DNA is TGTGCCAGCAGTAAATGGGGGGTATCTAGCGCGGACAATGAGCAGTTCTTC. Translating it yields CASSKWGVSSADNEQFF.

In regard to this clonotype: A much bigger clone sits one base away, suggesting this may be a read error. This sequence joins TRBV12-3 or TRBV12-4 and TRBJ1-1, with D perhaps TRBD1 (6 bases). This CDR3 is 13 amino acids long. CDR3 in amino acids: CASSFVGDTETFF. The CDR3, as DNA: TGTGCCAGCAGTTTTGTGGGGGACACTGAAACTTTCTTT.

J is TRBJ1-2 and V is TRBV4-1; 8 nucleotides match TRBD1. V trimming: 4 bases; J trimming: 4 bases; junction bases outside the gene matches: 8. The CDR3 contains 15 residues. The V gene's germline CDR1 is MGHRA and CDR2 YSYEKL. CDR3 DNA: TGCGCCAGCAGCCCGGGACAGGACACAGGCTATGGCTACACCTTC. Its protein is CASSPGQDTGYGYTF.

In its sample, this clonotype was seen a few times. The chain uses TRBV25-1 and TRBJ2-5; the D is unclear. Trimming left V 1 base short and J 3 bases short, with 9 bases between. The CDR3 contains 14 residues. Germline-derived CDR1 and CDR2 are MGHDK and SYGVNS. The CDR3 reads CASSELVAEETQYF. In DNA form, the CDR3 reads TGTGCCAGCAGTGAATTGGTGGCAGAAGAGACCCAGTACTTC.

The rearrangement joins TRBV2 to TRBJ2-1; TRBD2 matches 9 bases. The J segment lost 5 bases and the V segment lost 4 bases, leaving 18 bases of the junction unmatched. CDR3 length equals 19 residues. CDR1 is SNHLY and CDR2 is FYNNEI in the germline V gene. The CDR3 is CASSASAGGGLRFDNEQFF. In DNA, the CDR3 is TGTGCCAGCAGTGCATCGGCGGGGGGGGGGCTGCGATTCGACAATGAGCAGTTCTTC.

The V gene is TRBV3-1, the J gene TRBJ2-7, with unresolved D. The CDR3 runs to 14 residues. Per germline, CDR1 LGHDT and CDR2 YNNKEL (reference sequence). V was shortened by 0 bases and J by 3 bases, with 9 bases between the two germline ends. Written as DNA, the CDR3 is TGTGCCAGCAGCCAAGATGAACTCTTCTACGAGCAGTACTTC. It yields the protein CASSQDELFYEQYF.

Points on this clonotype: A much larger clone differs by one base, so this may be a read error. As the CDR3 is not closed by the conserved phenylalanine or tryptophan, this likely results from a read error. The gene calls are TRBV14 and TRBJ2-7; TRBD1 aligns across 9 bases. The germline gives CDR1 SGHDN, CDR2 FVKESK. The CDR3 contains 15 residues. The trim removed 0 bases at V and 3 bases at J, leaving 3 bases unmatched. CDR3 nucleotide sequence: TGTGCCAGCAGCCAAGATCGGACAGGGGTCTACGAGCAGTACCTC. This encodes CASSQDRTGVYEQYL.

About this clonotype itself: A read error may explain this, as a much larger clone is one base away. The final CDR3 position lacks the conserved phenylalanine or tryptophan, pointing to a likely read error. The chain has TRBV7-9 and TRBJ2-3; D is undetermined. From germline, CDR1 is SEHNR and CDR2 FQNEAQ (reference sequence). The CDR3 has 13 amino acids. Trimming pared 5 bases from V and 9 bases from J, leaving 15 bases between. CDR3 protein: CASSRPISETQYL. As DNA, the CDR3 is TGTGCCAGCAGCCGCCCGATAAGCGAAACGCAGTATTTA.